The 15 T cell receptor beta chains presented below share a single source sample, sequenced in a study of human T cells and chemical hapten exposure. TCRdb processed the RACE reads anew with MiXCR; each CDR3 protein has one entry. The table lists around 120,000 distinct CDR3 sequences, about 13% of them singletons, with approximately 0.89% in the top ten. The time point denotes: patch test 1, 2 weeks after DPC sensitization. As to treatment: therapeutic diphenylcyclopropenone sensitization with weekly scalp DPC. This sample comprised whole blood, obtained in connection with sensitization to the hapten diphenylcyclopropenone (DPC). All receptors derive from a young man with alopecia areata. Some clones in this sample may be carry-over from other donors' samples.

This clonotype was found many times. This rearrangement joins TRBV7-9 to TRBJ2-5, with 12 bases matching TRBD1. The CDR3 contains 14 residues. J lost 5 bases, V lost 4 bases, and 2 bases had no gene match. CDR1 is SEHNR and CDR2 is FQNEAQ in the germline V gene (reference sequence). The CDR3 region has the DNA TGTGCCAGCAGCTCCGGGACAGGGGGCGAGACCCAGTACTTC. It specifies CASSSGTGGETQYF. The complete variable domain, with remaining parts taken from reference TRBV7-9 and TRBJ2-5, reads DTGVSQNPRHKITKRGQNVTFRCDPISEHNRLYWYRQTLGQGPEFLTYFQNEAQLEKSRLLSDRFSAERPKGSFSTLEIQRTEQGDSAMYLCASSSGTGGETQYFGPGTRLLVL.

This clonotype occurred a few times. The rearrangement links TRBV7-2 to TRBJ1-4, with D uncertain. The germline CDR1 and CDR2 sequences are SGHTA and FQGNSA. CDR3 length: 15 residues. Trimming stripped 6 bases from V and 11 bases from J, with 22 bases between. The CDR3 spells CASRSETGGVGKLFF. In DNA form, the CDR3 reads TGTGCCAGCAGATCCGAGACTGGAGGAGTGGGGAAACTGTTTTTT.

DNA of the CDR3: TGTGCCAGCAGCGTAGGTCTGGGGAGCGTTACCGGGGAGCTGTTTTTT. Translated, it gives CASSVGLGSVTGELFF. The chain recombines TRBV9 with TRBJ2-2, with a weak D call TRBD2 (5 bases). V was trimmed by 0 bases and J by 5 bases, leaving 14 bases between them. Germline-derived CDR1 and CDR2 are SGDLS and YYNGEE. The CDR3 covers 16 residues.

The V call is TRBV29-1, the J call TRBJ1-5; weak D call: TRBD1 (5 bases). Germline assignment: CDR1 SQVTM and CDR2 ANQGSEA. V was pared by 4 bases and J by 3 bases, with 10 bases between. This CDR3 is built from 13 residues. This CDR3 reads CSVGTGLNQPQHF. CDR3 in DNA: TGCAGCGTTGGAACAGGCCTCAATCAGCCCCAGCATTTT.

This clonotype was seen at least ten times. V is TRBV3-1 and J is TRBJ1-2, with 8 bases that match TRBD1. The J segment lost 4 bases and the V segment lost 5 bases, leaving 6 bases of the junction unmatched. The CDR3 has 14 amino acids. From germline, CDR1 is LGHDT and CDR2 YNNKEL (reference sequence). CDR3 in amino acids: CASSNGQGVYGYTF. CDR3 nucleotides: TGTGCCAGCAGCAACGGACAGGGTGTCTATGGCTACACCTTC.

The CDR3 loop reads CASSEENTGELFF. CDR3 nucleotide sequence: TGTGCCAGCAGTGAAGAGAACACCGGGGAGCTGTTTTTT. The chain links TRBV2 to TRBJ2-2; D call uncertain. Trimming removed 1 base at V and 1 base at J, with 1 base between. Germline CDR1 SNHLY, CDR2 FYNNEI. The CDR3 sequence is 13 residues long.

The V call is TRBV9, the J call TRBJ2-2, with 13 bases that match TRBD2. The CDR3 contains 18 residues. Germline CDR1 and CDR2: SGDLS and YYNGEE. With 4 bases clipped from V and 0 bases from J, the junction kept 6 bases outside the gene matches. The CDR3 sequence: CASSPRLAGGTNTGELFF. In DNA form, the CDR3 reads TGTGCCAGCAGCCCCCGACTAGCGGGGGGAACGAACACCGGGGAGCTGTTTTTT.

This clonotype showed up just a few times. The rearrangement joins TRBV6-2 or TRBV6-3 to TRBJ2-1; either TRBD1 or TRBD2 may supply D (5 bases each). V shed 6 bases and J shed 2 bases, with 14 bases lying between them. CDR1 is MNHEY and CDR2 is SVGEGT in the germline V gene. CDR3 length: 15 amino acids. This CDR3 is CASSQPGPPYNEQFF. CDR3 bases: TGTGCCAGCAGCCAGCCGGGACCTCCCTACAATGAGCAGTTCTTC.

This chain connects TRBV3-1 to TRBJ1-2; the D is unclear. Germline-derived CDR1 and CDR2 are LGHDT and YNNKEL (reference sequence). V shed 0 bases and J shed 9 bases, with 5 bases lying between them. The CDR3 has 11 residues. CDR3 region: CASSQDRSYTF. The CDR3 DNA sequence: TGTGCCAGCAGCCAAGATCGAAGCTACACCTTC. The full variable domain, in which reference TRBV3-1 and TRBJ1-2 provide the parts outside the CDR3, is DTAVSQTPKYLVTQMGNDKSIKCEQNLGHDTMYWYKQDSKKFLKIMFSYNNKELIINETVPNRFSPKSPDKAHLNLHINSLELGDSAVYFCASSQDRSYTFGSGTRLTVV.

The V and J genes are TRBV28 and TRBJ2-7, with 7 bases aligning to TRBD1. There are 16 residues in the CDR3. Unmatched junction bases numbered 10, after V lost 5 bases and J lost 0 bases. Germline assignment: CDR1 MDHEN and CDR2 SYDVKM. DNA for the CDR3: TGTGCCAGCAGTAAATCAACGACAGGGTCCTCCTACGAGCAGTACTTC. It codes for CASSKSTTGSSYEQYF.

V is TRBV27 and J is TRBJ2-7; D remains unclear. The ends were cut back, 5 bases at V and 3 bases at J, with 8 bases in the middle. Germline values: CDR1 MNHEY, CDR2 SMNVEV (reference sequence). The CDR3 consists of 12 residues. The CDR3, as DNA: TGTGCCAGCAGTAGCCCAGGCTACGAGCAGTACTTC. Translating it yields CASSSPGYEQYF.

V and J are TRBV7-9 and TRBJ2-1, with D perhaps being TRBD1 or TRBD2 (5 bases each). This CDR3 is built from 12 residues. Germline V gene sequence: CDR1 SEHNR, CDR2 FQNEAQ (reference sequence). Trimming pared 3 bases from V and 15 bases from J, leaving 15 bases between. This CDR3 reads CASSLGTLEGFF. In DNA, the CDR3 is TGTGCCAGCAGCTTGGGGACCTTGGAAGGGTTCTTC.

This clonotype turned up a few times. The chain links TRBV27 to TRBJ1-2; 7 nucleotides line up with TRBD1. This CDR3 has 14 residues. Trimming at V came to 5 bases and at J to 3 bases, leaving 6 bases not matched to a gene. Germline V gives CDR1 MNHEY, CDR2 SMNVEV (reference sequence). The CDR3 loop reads CASSVTGYDYGYTF. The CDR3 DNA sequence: TGTGCCAGCAGTGTGACAGGGTATGACTATGGCTACACCTTC.

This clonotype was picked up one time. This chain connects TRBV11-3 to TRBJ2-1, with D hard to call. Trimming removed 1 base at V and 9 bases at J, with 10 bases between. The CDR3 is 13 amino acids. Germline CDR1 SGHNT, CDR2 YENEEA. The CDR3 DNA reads TGTGCCAGCAGCTTAGTAAGACGTGGTGAGCAGTTCTTC. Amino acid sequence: CASSLVRRGEQFF.

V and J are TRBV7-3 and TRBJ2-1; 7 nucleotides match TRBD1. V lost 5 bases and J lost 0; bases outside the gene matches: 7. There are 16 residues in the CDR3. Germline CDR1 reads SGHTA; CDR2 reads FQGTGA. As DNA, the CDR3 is TGTGCCAGCAGCCGAGGACAGGTCAGCTCCTACAATGAGCAGTTCTTC. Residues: CASSRGQVSSYNEQFF.